This TCR beta chain was found in a study of cytomegalovirus exposure and HLA in healthy donors (dated by TCRdb to 2017 to 2019). Broadly, across the study: According to an earlier analysis of around 600 of the donors, some 170 million T cells yielded roughly 110 million unique TCR beta sequences and about 300 Gb of sequence data. Roughly 310 gigabases of sequencing data and approximately 80 million unique TCR sequences were included in an early release covering roughly 600 HLA-typed donors. Of the 300 to 500 genotyped donors, 70% to 90% were placed in the genetic ancestry cluster associated with self-reported Caucasian donors. The study aimed to test whether cataloging public T cell receptors could reveal signatures of past pathogen exposure. Using immunosequencing, the study profiled T cell repertoires from fewer than 850 subjects and related those repertoires to cytomegalovirus serostatus. In addition to the first cohort of around 670 subjects, a separate validation cohort of approximately 130 different subjects was used. The study combined high-throughput TCR immunosequencing, statistical association of individual TCRs with disease status, and machine learning to predict cytomegalovirus infection status. To study patterns of TCR occurrence, a later analysis re-analyzed previously published TCR beta repertoires from 666 donors and added high-resolution HLA genotyping. Rather than using new phenotypic data, the later analysis identified candidate immune exposures from TCR beta sequences and from how often those sequences occurred across donors. An earlier analysis of 587 of the donors used high-throughput TCR beta sequencing to judge whether each TCR beta V gene segment behaved as functional or pseudogenic. Donor age, sex, ethnicity and CMV serostatus were collected together with the repertoire data. A later genetic analysis took genome-wide SNP genotypes for about 60% of the roughly 670 donors and used that subset as a discovery cohort. Every repertoire in the discovery cohort had been generated on one and the same sequencing platform. Both class I and class II loci were covered by HLA typing, at four-digit resolution. The number of typed donors differed by locus: about 629-640 for A, B, C, DRB1 and DQB1; 500 to 550 for DQA1; approximately 600 for DPA1; and some 470 for DPB1. Because of strong linkage in the cohort, roughly five DR-DQ haplotypes were treated as single units for association and clustering. Among some 400 genotyped donors of the cohort, an average of roughly 230,000 unique TCR beta nucleotide sequences was sequenced per donor, of which 15% to 20% were non-productive.

The library was made by the immunoSEQ multiplex PCR assay. For the multiplex PCR, a mixture combining 60 forward primers for TCR Vbeta segments and 13 reverse primers for TCR Jbeta segments was used. The CDR3 region of rearranged TCR beta genes was amplified from genomic DNA by a multiplex PCR assay. The Illumina HiSeq System was used to sequence the amplified TCR beta libraries as 87-base-pair reads. The authors' analysis ran thus. A later analysis tallied roughly 78 million unique TCR beta chains across the 666 repertoires, and approximately 12 million of those chains were shared by two or more donors. A nearest-neighbor algorithm error-corrected the raw reads and collapsed the reads into unique sequences, merging closely related sequences to remove PCR and sequencing errors. Alignment of CDR3 sequences to IMGT reference sequences was used to assign V, D and J gene segments. For a sequence to be retained, a match of at least six nucleotides to both a V gene segment and a J gene segment was required. Rearrangements were classified as productive when the CDR3 lacked stop codons and remained in frame with V and J, and all other rearrangements were classified as non-productive. CDR3 was defined by IMGT convention, running from the second conserved V-encoded cysteine to the conserved J-encoded phenylalanine. In an earlier analysis of more than 550 of the donors, sequences lacking an unambiguous match to a single V gene segment were excluded. In an earlier analysis of roughly 500 of the donors, V segments were called functional above 56.7% productive rearrangements and were called segregating when the between-donor standard deviation exceeded 5%. To diagnose cytomegalovirus status from the catalog of TCR beta chain sequences, a statistical classification framework was built. A later analysis assigned V and J genes by comparing TCR nucleotide sequences with IMGT/GENE-DB human TR gene sequences. In a later analysis, CDR3 sequences and most-parsimonious VDJ recombination scenarios were assigned using the TCRdist pipeline. In a later analysis, each TCR beta chain was defined by its CDR3 amino acid sequence together with its V-gene family, and reads without a unique V-gene family were excluded. A later analysis removed 592 highly shared, low-generation-probability nucleotide sequences to deal with suspected cross-contamination and a sequencing artifact. For each public chain, a later analysis derived a clonal expansion index from normalized ranks of inferred template counts within each repertoire. In a later analysis, generation probabilities were computed using a VDJ recombination model fitted to out-of-frame rearrangements, and the results were checked against IGoR. A later analysis scored TCR-TCR, TCR-HLA and TCR-CMV co-occurrence with hypergeometric tests, applying a repertoire-size bias correction to TCR pairs. In a later analysis, false discovery rates were estimated by permuting HLA or CMV assignments 20 times. In a later analysis, co-occurring TCRs were grouped with DBSCAN, and TCRdist sequence similarity was added when clustering was performed within HLA-allele-positive subsets. Repertoires with fewer than 30,000 or more than 120,000 public chains, plus five repertoires with anomalous nucleotide sharing, were excluded from co-occurrence clustering. TCRdb took this table from immuneACCESS and kept in-frame rearrangements with V and J called. Such tables lack part of the clones; where checked against another copy, unresolved V genes explain under half of the gap, and the rest is unexplained. V and J calls and clone size follow that table, whereas D and trimming were derived from the DNA. For this sample there are about 150,000 clones; over 70% appear just once. Around 6.7% of the sample is in the top ten clones.

This clone was counted between two and nine times. The antigen it recognizes is unknown. Base qualities were left out, and no much larger clone turns up one base away. The full study reports these points: It was suggested by the authors that the approach could potentially be generalized to other disease states and immunological phenotypes. According to a later analysis, parvovirus B19, influenza, CMV and Epstein-Barr virus appeared linked to several top co-occurrence clusters. Because counts were too low, roughly 18 rarely observed V segments, including chromosome 9 orphons, were left out of the earlier analysis of 587 of the donors. The study gave a list of roughly 150 TCR beta chains associated with cytomegalovirus. V-gene and J-gene trimming of TCR beta chains was associated with a missense DCLRE1C variant in a later genetic analysis, and the association was replicated in an independent cohort. Some IMGT-functional V segments, including TRBV6-2 and TRBV6-3, could not be distinguished by the 87-base-pair reads and were therefore excluded. Across donors, most TCR sequences were observed very rarely, whereas some public TCRs were present in many individuals. In an earlier analysis of around 600 of the donors, most TCR beta V segments appeared in productive rearrangements about 90% or about 30% of the time, broadly matching IMGT annotations. In a later analysis, HLA-associated TCR beta chains were found to be more clonally expanded and to have lower generation probabilities than equally common non-associated chains. HLA typing was unavailable for some donors at each locus, so association tests used only the typed subset. The classifier was reported to diagnose cytomegalovirus status with high specificity and sensitivity in both the original cohort and the validation cohort. Compared with the approximately 720-donor mean, donors in an Asian-associated ancestry cluster had fewer N-insertions in productive TCRs, according to a later genetic analysis. According to a later analysis, TCR association rates differed among HLA loci, with DRB1 alleles showing the most associated TCRs and HLA-C alleles showing the fewest. When HLA alleles, especially DR and DQ, strongly co-occurred, TCR associations were difficult to assign to individual alleles. A cluster of highly shared sequence variants was judged likely to represent a technical artifact of the sequencing pipeline. In vitro tests confirmed that three of the cytomegalovirus-associated TCR beta chains recognize cytomegalovirus antigens. A later analysis associated around 16,000 TCR beta sequences with specific HLA alleles at a false discovery rate of 0.05. A further reported finding was that TCR beta sequences accurately predicted the HLA-A and HLA-B alleles for most subjects in the first cohort. Correlated functional status among segregating V segments might be attributable to linkage disequilibrium, but an unknown experimental factor could not be ruled out. Roughly uniform sequencing depth across donors was assumed in presence/absence analyses, although this assumption may not hold. According to a later analysis, most CMV-associated TCR beta chains appeared to be HLA-restricted, and the HLA associations seemed to be driven largely by CMV exposure. Immune exposure information for the cohort was limited to CMV serostatus. This cohort had only TCR beta chains sequenced, and the lack of alpha or paired-chain data limited which features could be detected.

The CDR3, cysteine through phenylalanine, is 14 amino acids long. This entry keeps only the CDR3 DNA: 42 bases, framed from base 1. Reading the germline V gene gives CDR1 SGHRS and CDR2 YFSETQ. Germline trimming amounts to 4 bases on V and 7 bases on J, with 5 as the count of junction bases outside the gene matches. The cohort was made up of approximately 670 healthy bone marrow donors. Cohort members were all nominally healthy when sampled, although unrecorded immune exposures were likely present. The donor was CMV seropositive and belonged to the group of 250 to 350 seropositive cohort members. A peripheral blood sample was collected from each donor, and TCR beta sequencing was performed on peripheral blood mononuclear cells. Genomic DNA was extracted from the blood cell samples with the Qiagen DNeasy Blood Extraction Kit.

The clonotype originates from a woman aged 40-49 years in good health and CMV-seropositive. The source material was PBMCs. The sequence is built from TRBV5-1 and TRBJ2-2, with TRBD2 identical over 9 junction bases. The CDR3 region has the sequence CASSVLAGGGELFF. The bases are TGCGCCAGCAGCGTACTAGCGGGCGGCGGGGAGCTGTTTTTT.